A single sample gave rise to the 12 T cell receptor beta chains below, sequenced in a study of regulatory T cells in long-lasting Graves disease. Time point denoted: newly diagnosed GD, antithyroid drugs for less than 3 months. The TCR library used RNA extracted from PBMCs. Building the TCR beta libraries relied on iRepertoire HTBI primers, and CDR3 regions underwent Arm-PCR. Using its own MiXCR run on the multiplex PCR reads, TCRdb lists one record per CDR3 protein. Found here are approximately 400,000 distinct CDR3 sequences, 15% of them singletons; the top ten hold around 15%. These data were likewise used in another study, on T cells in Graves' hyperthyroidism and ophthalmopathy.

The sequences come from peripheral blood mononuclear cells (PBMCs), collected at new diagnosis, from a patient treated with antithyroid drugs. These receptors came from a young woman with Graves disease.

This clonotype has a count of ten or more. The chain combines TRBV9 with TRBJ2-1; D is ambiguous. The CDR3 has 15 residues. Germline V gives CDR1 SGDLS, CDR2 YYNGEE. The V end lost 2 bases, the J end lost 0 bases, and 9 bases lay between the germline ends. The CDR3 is CASSVSGGSYNEQFF. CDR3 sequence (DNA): TGTGCCAGCAGCGTGTCGGGTGGCTCCTACAATGAGCAGTTCTTC.

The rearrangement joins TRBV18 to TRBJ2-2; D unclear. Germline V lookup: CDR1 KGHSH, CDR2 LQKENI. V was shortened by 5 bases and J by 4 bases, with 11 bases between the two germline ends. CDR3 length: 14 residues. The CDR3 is CASSAFSSTGELFF. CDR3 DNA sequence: TGTGCCAGCTCAGCATTTTCCTCCACCGGGGAGCTGTTTTTT.

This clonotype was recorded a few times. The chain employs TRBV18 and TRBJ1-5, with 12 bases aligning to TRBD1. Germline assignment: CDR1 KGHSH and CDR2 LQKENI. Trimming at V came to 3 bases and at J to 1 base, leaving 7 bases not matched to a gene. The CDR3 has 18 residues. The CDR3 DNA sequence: TGTGCCAGCTCACCGGTTGGGACAGGGGGCCCGAGCAATCAGCCCCAGCATTTT. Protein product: CASSPVGTGGPSNQPQHF.

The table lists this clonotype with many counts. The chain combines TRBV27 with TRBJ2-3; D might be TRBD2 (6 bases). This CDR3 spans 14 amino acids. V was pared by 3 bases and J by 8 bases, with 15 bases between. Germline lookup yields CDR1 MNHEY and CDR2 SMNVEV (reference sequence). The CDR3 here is CASSLALRSGTQYF. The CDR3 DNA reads TGTGCCAGCAGTTTGGCACTTCGTAGCGGTACGCAGTATTTT.

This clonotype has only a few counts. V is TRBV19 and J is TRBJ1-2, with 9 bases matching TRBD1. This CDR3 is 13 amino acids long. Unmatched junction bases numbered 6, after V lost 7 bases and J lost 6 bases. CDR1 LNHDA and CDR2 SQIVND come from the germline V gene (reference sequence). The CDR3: CASIPTGGDGYTF. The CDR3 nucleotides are TGTGCCAGTATTCCGACAGGGGGGGATGGCTACACCTTC.

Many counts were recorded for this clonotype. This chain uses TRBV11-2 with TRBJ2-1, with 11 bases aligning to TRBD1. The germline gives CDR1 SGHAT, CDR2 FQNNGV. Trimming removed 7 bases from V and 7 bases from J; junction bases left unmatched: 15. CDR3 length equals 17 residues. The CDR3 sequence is CASTQWGGTGGQNEQFF. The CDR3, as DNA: TGTGCCAGCACCCAGTGGGGCGGGACAGGGGGTCAAAATGAGCAGTTCTTC.

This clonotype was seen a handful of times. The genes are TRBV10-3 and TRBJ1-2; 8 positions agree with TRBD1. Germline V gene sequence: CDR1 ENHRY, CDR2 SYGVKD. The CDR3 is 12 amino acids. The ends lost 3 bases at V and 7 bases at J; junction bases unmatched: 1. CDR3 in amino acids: CAISDDRGGYTF. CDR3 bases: TGTGCCATCAGTGATGACAGGGGTGGCTACACCTTC.

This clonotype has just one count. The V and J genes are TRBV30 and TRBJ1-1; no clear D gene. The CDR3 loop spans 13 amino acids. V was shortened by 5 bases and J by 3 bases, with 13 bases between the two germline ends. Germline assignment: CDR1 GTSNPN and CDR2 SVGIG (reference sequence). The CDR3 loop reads CAWQETVYTEAFF. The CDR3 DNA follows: TGTGCCTGGCAGGAAACAGTCTACACTGAAGCTTTCTTT.

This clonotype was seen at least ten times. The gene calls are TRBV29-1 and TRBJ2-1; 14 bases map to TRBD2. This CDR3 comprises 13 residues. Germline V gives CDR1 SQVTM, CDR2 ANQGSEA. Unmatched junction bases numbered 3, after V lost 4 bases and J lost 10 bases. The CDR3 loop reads CSVGLAGGGEQFF. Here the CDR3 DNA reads TGCAGCGTTGGACTAGCGGGAGGGGGGGAGCAGTTCTTC.

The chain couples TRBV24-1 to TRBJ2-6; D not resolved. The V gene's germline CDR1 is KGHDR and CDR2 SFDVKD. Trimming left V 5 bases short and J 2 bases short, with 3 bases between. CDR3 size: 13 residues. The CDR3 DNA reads TGTGCCACCAGTGTCCCTGGGGCCAACGTCCTGACTTTC. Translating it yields CATSVPGANVLTF.

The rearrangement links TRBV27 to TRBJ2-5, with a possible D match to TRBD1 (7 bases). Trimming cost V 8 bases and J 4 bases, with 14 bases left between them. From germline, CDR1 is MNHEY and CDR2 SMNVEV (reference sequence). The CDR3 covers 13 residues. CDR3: CASGTQGGETQYF. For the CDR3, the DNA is TGTGCCAGCGGGACTCAGGGGGGAGAGACCCAGTACTTC.

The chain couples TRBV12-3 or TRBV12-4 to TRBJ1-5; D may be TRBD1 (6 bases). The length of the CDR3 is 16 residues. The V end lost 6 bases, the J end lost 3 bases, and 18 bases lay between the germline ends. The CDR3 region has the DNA TGTGCCAGCAGCCGACACCGGACAGCGGCCAATCAGCCCCAGCATTTT. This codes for CASSRHRTAANQPQHF.